This entry lists 20 T cell receptor beta chains sequenced from one sample in a study of blood T cell repertoires in COVID-19. Produced via immunoSEQ multiplex PCR; TCRdb's table is partial and in-frame only. The sample includes over 45,000 clones, over 70% of them seen just once. Sequencing used peripheral blood. Source of these receptors: a woman at least 80 years old with acute or convalescent COVID-19.

This rearrangement joins TRBV5-1 to TRBJ2-7; perhaps TRBD1 as D (6 bases). The CDR3 contains 15 residues. Germline V gives CDR1 SGHRS, CDR2 YFSETQ. V was trimmed by 2 bases and J by 0 bases, leaving 12 bases between them. DNA of the CDR3: TGCGCCAGCAGCTTTAACCAGGGGCCCTCCTACGAGCAGTACTTC. This encodes CASSFNQGPSYEQYF.

This chain joins TRBV18 and TRBJ1-1; unclear D gene. Trimming took 6 bases from V and 0 from J, leaving 14 bases between them. The CDR3 is 15 residues long. Germline CDR1 KGHSH, CDR2 LQKENI. CDR3 loop: CASSSTVGMNTEAFF. As DNA, the CDR3 is TGTGCCAGCTCCTCCACAGTCGGGATGAACACTGAAGCTTTCTTT.

The V gene is TRBV5-4, the J gene TRBJ1-2; D is perhaps TRBD1 (6 bases). Germline lookup yields CDR1 SGHNT and CDR2 YYREEE (reference sequence). The CDR3 contains 13 residues. The V end was cut by 0 bases, the J end by 8 bases, with 11 bases between. CDR3 bases: TGTGCCAGCAGCTTGGACAGGGAATTCGGCTACACCTTC. It codes for CASSLDREFGYTF.

This chain connects TRBV11-2 to TRBJ1-1, with D perhaps matching TRBD1 (6 bases). This CDR3 has 15 amino acids. CDR1 and CDR2 (germline): SGHAT, FQNNGV. V shed 1 base and J shed 0 bases, with 9 bases lying between them. DNA of the CDR3: TGTGCCAGCAGCTTAGCACAGGGAATGAACACTGAAGCTTTCTTT. Its protein is CASSLAQGMNTEAFF.

The rearrangement joins TRBV7-3 to TRBJ2-3, with 15 positions matching TRBD2. The trim removed 6 bases at V and 4 bases at J, leaving 2 bases unmatched. The germline CDR1 and CDR2 sequences are SGHTA and FQGTGA. This CDR3 is built from 15 residues. The CDR3 here is CASRRTSGGADTQYF. CDR3 coding DNA: TGTGCCAGCAGGCGGACTAGCGGGGGGGCAGATACGCAGTATTTT.

V usage is TRBV27 and J usage is TRBJ1-1; TRBD1 matches 11 bases. Germline V gives CDR1 MNHEY, CDR2 SMNVEV (reference sequence). Trimming removed 6 bases from V and 4 bases from J; junction bases left unmatched: 7. There are 15 residues in the CDR3. The CDR3 coding sequence is TGTGCCAGCAGGGGGACAGGGGGGTTTGGCACTGAAGCTTTCTTT. Amino acids: CASRGTGGFGTEAFF.

CDR3 sequence: CASSQETGTGWPGYTF. The DNA for the CDR3 is TGTGCCAGCAGCCAAGAGACCGGGACAGGGTGGCCTGGCTACACCTTC. The V and J genes are TRBV14 and TRBJ1-2, with 9 bases identical to TRBD1. V shed 0 bases and J 7 bases; nucleotides not matched to a gene: 9. This CDR3 contains 16 residues. The V gene's germline CDR1 is SGHDN and CDR2 FVKESK.

This rearrangement joins TRBV23-1 to TRBJ2-3, with TRBD2 matching 7 bases. TRBV23-1 is known as an ORF, though its function is uncertain. The CDR3 is 15 residues long. The V and J ends lost 4 bases and 2 bases, in that order; junction bases with no gene match: 6. The CDR3 DNA is TGCGCCAGCAGTCGACCCGGGACTAACACAGATACGCAGTATTTT. Translation: CASSRPGTNTDTQYF.

The V call is TRBV11-2, the J call TRBJ2-1, with D maybe TRBD2 (5 bases). V dropped 1 base and J dropped 7 bases, with 5 bases sitting between them. This CDR3 comprises 12 residues. Germline V CDR1 and CDR2: SGHAT, FQNNGV. The CDR3 here is CASSLGENEQFF. CDR3 DNA sequence: TGTGCCAGCAGCTTAGGGGAGAATGAGCAGTTCTTC.

V is TRBV14 and J is TRBJ1-2; TRBD1 matches 7 bases. J lost 6 bases, V lost 6 bases, and 7 bases had no gene match. This CDR3 spans 13 amino acids. Germline V gives CDR1 SGHDN, CDR2 FVKESK. In DNA form, the CDR3 reads TGTGCCAGCAGACAACAGGGGAGGGATGGCTACACCTTC. It yields the protein CASRQQGRDGYTF.

The gene calls are TRBV19 and TRBJ2-2; TRBD1 aligns across 8 bases. The CDR3 has 15 amino acids. V gave up 6 bases and J gave up 3 bases; unmatched junction bases: 6. The germline gives CDR1 LNHDA, CDR2 SQIVND (reference sequence). The CDR3 DNA sequence: TGTGCCAGTAGCAGGGGGCGGACGGACACCGGGGAGCTGTTTTTT. Translating gives CASSRGRTDTGELFF.

The chain joins TRBV30 to TRBJ2-2; D is undetermined. The germline gives CDR1 GTSNPN, CDR2 SVGIG (reference sequence). The CDR3 loop spans 11 amino acids. V dropped 0 bases and J dropped 8 bases, with 4 bases sitting between them. CDR3 DNA sequence: TGTGCCTGGAGTGTACTTGGGGAGCTGTTTTTT. Residues: CAWSVLGELFF.

V usage is TRBV6-4 and J usage is TRBJ2-1; 11 nucleotides agree with TRBD2. Germline V lookup: CDR1 MRHNA, CDR2 SNTAGT. V was clipped by 0 bases and J by 5 bases; unmatched bases: 3. There are 16 residues in the CDR3. Here the CDR3 DNA reads TGTGCCAGCAGTGACTCGTCTAGCGGGGGGCACAATGAGCAGTTCTTC. Protein sequence: CASSDSSSGGHNEQFF.

The CDR3 loop is CASGSGGSGEQYF. CDR3 in DNA: TGTGCTAGCGGGTCAGGGGGCTCGGGAGAGCAGTACTTC. The rearrangement uses TRBV7-7 and TRBJ2-7; D is perhaps TRBD1 (8 bases). The CDR3 extends over 13 amino acids. Germline CDR1 reads SSHAT; CDR2 reads FNYEAQ (reference sequence). Drawing the rest from reference TRBV7-7 and TRBJ2-7, the complete variable domain is GAGVSQSPRYKVTKRGQDVTLRCDPISSHATLYWYQQALGQGPEFLTYFNYEAQPDKSGLPSDRFSAERPEGSISTLTIQRTEQRDSAMYRCASGSGGSGEQYFGPGTRLTVT.

CDR3 sequence reads: CASSIGPGTGLDQPQHF. The CDR3 DNA is TGTGCCAGTAGTATAGGCCCGGGGACAGGGCTCGATCAGCCCCAGCATTTT. The J gene is TRBJ1-5, the V gene TRBV19; 9 bases are a match to TRBD1. CDR3 length: 17 residues. CDR1 LNHDA and CDR2 SQIVND come from the germline V gene (reference sequence). The V gene end was trimmed by 1 base and the J gene end by 5 bases; junction bases not matched to a gene: 9.

This clone was detected only a few times. The CDR3 reads CASSSTSGGSYEQYF. The CDR3 DNA reads as TGTGCCAGCAGTTCGACTAGCGGGGGATCCTACGAGCAGTACTTC. V and J are TRBV6-6 and TRBJ2-7; 12 positions match TRBD2. CDR1 is MNHNY and CDR2 is SVGAGI in the germline V gene (reference sequence). The V and J ends lost 4 bases and 1 base, in that order; junction bases with no gene match: 2. CDR3 size: 15 residues.

This chain joins TRBV9 and TRBJ1-5; 7 bases are shared with TRBD1. V lost 2 bases and J lost 1; bases outside the gene matches: 3. Germline CDR1 is SGDLS and CDR2 is YYNGEE. The CDR3 totals 15 residues. CDR3 sequence: CASSVETGSNQPQHF. The CDR3 nucleotides are TGTGCCAGCAGCGTGGAGACAGGGAGCAATCAGCCCCAGCATTTT.

The chain uses TRBV6-2 or TRBV6-3 and TRBJ1-2, with D perhaps matching TRBD1 (6 bases). V gave up 4 bases and J gave up 8 bases, with 14 bases separating them. The CDR3 contains 13 residues. Germline assignment: CDR1 MNHEY and CDR2 SVGEGT. The CDR3 DNA reads TGTGCCAGCAGTTTGAACAGGGTCGGGGGCTACACCTTC. It encodes CASSLNRVGGYTF.

The CDR3 reads CASSLGTGYTGELFF. DNA of the CDR3: TGTGCCAGCAGCTTGGGTACAGGGTATACCGGGGAGCTGTTTTTT. The rearrangement joins TRBV5-6 to TRBJ2-2; tentative D call: TRBD1 (6 bases). V lost 0 bases to trimming and J lost 5 bases, with 11 bases between them. Germline CDR1 and CDR2: SGHDT and YYEEEE. The CDR3 contains 15 residues. Full variable domain (remainder filled in from reference TRBV5-6 and TRBJ2-2): DAGVTQSPTHLIKTRGQQVTLRCSPKSGHDTVSWYQQALGQGPQFIFQYYEEEERQRGNFPDRFSGHQFPNYSSELNVNALLLGDSALYLCASSLGTGYTGELFFGEGSRLTVL.

This chain connects TRBV2 to TRBJ2-5; perhaps TRBD1 as D (5 bases). Trimming stripped 3 bases from V and 5 bases from J, with 16 bases between. Germline V gene sequence: CDR1 SNHLY, CDR2 FYNNEI. The CDR3 contains 15 residues. Here the CDR3 DNA reads TGTGCCAGCAGTGACATGTCGGCAGGGATTGAGACCCAGTACTTC. This codes for CASSDMSAGIETQYF.